The next 5 T cell receptor beta chains were all read from a single sample in a study of beta chain features in type 1 diabetes. Every bit of the isolated RNA underwent reverse transcription, so sequencing read expressed TCRB transcripts. The data were produced by immunoSEQ multiplex PCR, yet TCRdb's version contains in-frame clones alone and is incomplete. In the table there are hundreds of thousands of clones, roughly a sixth of which are singletons. What was sequenced was naive CD4+ T cells from blood. Receptors originate from a man between 18 and 29 years old in good health.

This chain uses TRBV7-2 with TRBJ2-2; D gene unclear. Trimming pared 4 bases from V and 3 bases from J, leaving 12 bases between. Germline CDR1 and CDR2: SGHTA and FQGNSA. The CDR3 is 15 residues long. CDR3 in DNA: TGTGCCAGCAGCTCCTATATAGTTCACACCGGGGAGCTGTTTTTT. Translated: CASSSYIVHTGELFF.

This clone was seen ten or more times. The J gene is TRBJ2-1, the V gene TRBV11-2; 9 bases are shared with TRBD1. V was clipped by 0 bases and J by 15 bases; unmatched bases: 3. Germline V gives CDR1 SGHAT, CDR2 FQNNGV. There are 12 residues in the CDR3. Here the CDR3 DNA reads TGTGCCAGCAGCTTAGAGGCACAGGGGGCGTTCTTC. As protein: CASSLEAQGAFF.

This clone was detected only a few times. The J gene is TRBJ2-2, the V gene TRBV5-6; TRBD1 might be the D (6 bases). The CDR3 totals 16 residues. CDR1 and CDR2 from the germline V gene are SGHDT and YYEEEE. V gave up 2 bases and J gave up 7 bases, with 18 bases separating them. The CDR3 region is CASSLRMGTKDGELFF. CDR3 coding DNA: TGTGCCAGCAGCTTAAGGATGGGGACAAAAGACGGGGAGCTGTTTTTT.

The rearrangement uses TRBV10-3 and TRBJ2-5, with a tentative D call TRBD1 (5 bases). V was pared by 2 bases and J by 3 bases, with 16 bases between. The germline CDR1 and CDR2 sequences are ENHRY and SYGVKD. This CDR3 is built from 16 residues. As DNA, the CDR3 is TGTGCCATCAGTGAGAGGGGAACGCCACTAAAAGAGACCCAGTACTTC. Translating it yields CAISERGTPLKETQYF.

The chain carries TRBV18 and TRBJ2-7, with 7 bases aligning to TRBD1. In germline, CDR1 is KGHSH, CDR2 LQKENI. The CDR3 has 17 residues. V shed 3 bases, J shed 0 bases, and the junction held 11 bases outside the gene matches. Here the CDR3 DNA reads TGTGCCAGCTCACCGCCTCGGTCCAGGGGGAGCTCCTACGAGCAGTACTTC. Its protein is CASSPPRSRGSSYEQYF.